This note documents a single T cell receptor (beta chain) sequence. The study made its TCR cDNA through 5'RACE template switching. That step introduced a universal primer site along with UMIs. A single record per CDR3 protein comes from TCRdb applying MiXCR to the 5' RACE reads. The table lists about 74,000 distinct CDR3 sequences, more than 5.5% of them singletons, with roughly 35% in the top ten. The sample comes from a study of T cells after yellow fever vaccination. There are 15 residues in the CDR3. Germline V lookup: CDR1 MDHEN, CDR2 SYDVKM. V shed 7 bases and J 3 bases; nucleotides not matched to a gene: 9.

The sample in question was CD8+ T cells sorted from PBMCs, obtained about 5 days after the first yellow fever vaccination. The TCR sequence derives from a man aged 18 to 35 who received the YFV17D yellow fever vaccine. This chain links TRBV28 with TRBJ1-5; 7 bases map to TRBD1. CDR3 loop: CASTPDRIDNQPQHF. The CDR3 DNA sequence: TGTGCCAGCACCCCGGACAGGATCGACAATCAGCCCCAGCATTTT.